The present T cell receptor beta chain was sequenced within a study of cytomegalovirus exposure and HLA in healthy donors. The germline V gene encodes CDR1 MDHEN and CDR2 SYDVKM. CDR3 length: 11 amino acids. Trimming removed 8 bases at V and 3 bases at J, with 7 bases between. PCR amplification relied on 60 Vbeta primers (plus 13 Jbeta primers). TCRdb's table, derived via immunoSEQ multiplex PCR, lists solely in-frame clones and lacks some. The table records about 120,000 clones, 67% of them present only once. The genes are TRBV28 and TRBJ1-1; D is unresolved. The sequencing input was PBMCs. This sequence originates from a young man in good health and CMV-seropositive. CDR3 nucleotide sequence: TGTGCCAGCCTAGGTCACACTGAAGCTTTCTTT. This sequence encodes CASLGHTEAFF.